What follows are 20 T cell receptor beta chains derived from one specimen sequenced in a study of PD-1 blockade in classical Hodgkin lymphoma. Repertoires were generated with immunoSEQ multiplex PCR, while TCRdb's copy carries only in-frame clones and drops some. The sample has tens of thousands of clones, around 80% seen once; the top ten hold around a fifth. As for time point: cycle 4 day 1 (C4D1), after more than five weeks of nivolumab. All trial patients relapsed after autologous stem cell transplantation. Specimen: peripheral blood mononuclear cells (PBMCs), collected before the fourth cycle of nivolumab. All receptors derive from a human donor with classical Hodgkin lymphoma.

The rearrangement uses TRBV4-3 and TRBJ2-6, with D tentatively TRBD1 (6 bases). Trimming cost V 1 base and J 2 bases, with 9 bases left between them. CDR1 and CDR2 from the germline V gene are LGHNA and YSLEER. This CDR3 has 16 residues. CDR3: CASSQGGRTGANVLTF. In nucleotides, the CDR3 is TGCGCCAGCAGCCAAGGGGGGCGAACTGGGGCCAACGTCCTGACTTTC.

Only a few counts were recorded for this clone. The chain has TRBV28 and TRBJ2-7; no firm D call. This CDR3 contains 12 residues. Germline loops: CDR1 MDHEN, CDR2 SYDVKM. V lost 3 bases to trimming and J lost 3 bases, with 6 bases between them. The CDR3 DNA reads TGTGCCAGCAGTTTCGGAAACTACGAGCAGTACTTC. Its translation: CASSFGNYEQYF.

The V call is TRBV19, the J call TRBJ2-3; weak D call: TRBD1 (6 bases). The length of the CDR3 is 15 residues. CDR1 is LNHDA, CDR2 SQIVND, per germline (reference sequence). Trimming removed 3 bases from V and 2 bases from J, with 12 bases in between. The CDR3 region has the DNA TGTGCCAGTAGTATCACGGACAGCTACACAGATACGCAGTATTTT. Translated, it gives CASSITDSYTDTQYF.

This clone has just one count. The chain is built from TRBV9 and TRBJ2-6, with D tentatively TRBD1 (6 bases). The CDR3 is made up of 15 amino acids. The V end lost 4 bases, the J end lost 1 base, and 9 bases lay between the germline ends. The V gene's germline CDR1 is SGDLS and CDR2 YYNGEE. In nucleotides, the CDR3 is TGTGCCAGCAGCCTAGGGACATCTGGGGCCAACGTCCTGACTTTC. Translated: CASSLGTSGANVLTF.

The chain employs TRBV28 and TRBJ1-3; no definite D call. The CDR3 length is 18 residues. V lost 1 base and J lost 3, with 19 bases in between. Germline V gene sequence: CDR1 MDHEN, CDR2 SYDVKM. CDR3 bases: TGTGCCAGCAGTTTATACAAAGGGCTCGGCTGGGTTGGAAACACCATATATTTT. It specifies CASSLYKGLGWVGNTIYF.

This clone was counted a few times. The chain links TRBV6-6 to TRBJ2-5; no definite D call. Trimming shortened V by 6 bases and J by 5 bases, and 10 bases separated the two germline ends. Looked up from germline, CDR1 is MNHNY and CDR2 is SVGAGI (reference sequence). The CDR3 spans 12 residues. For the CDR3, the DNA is TGTGCCAGCAGAGGAGAGAGGGAGACCCAGTACTTC. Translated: CASRGERETQYF.

The CDR3, as DNA: TGTGCCAGCATACAGGGGTCTAATGAAAAACTGTTTTTT. The encoded protein is CASIQGSNEKLFF. The rearrangement joins TRBV6-5 to TRBJ1-4; TRBD1 aligns across 7 bases. V gave up 7 bases and J gave up 3 bases; unmatched junction bases: 2. Germline V gene lookup returns CDR1 MNHEY and CDR2 SVGAGI. CDR3 length: 13 residues.

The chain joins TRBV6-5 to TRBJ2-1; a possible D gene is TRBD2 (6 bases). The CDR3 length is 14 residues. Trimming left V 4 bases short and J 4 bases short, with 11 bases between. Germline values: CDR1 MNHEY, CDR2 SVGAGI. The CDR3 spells CASSSDGSYNEQFF. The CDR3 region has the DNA TGTGCCAGCAGTTCGGACGGGAGTTACAATGAGCAGTTCTTC.

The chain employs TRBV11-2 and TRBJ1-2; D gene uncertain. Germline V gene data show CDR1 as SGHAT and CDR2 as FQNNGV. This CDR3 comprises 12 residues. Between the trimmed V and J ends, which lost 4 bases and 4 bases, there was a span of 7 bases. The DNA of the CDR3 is TGTGCCAGCAGCTCGACCGGCTATGGCTACACCTTC. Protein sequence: CASSSTGYGYTF.

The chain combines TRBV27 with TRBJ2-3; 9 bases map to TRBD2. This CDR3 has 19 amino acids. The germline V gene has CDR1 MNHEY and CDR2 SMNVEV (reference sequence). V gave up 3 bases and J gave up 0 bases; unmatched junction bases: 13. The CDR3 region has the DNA TGTGCCAGCAGTTTGCCCCCCAGTGCGGGAGGGAGGAGCACAGATACGCAGTATTTT. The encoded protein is CASSLPPSAGGRSTDTQYF.

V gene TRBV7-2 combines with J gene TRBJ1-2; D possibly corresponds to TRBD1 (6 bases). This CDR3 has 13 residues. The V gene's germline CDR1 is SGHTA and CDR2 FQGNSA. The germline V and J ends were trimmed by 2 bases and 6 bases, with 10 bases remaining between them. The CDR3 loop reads CASSLWGRDGYTF. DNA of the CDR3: TGTGCCAGCAGCTTATGGGGGCGCGATGGCTACACCTTC.

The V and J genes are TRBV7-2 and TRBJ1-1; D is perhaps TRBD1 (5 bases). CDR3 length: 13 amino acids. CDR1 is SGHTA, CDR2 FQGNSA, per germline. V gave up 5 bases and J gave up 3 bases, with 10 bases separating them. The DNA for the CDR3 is TGTGCCAGCAGCCGACCGACAGACACTGAAGCTTTCTTT. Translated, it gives CASSRPTDTEAFF. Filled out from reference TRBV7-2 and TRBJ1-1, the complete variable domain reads GAGVSQSPSNKVTEKGKDVELRCDPISGHTALYWYRQSLGQGLEFLIYFQGNSAPDKSGLPSDRFSAERTGGSVSTLTIQRTQQEDSAVYLCASSRPTDTEAFFGQGTRLTVV.

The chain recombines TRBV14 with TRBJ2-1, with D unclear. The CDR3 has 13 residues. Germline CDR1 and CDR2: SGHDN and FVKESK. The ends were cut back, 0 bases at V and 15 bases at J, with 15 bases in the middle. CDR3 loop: CASSQDLDGIPFF. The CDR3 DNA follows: TGTGCCAGCAGCCAAGATCTCGATGGAATCCCGTTCTTC.

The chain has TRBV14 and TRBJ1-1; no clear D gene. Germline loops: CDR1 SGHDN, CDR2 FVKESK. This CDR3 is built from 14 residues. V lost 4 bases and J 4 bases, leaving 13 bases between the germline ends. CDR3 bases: TGTGCCAGCAGCCCCGCTTATCCCGGCACTGAAGCTTTCTTT. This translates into CASSPAYPGTEAFF.

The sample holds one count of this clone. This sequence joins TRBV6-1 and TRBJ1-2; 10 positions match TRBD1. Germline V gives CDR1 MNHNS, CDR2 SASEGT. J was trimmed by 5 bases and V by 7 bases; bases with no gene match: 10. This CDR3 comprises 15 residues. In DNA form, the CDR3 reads TGTGCCAGCACCCCTGGACAGGGGGTTGGTTATGGCTACACCTTC. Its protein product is CASTPGQGVGYGYTF.

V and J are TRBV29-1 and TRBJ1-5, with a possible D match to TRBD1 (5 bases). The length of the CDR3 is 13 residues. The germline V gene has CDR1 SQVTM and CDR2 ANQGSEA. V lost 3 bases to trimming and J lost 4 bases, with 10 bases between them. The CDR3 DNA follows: TGCAGCGTTGAGACAGCCCCTAATCAGCCCCAGCATTTT. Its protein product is CSVETAPNQPQHF.

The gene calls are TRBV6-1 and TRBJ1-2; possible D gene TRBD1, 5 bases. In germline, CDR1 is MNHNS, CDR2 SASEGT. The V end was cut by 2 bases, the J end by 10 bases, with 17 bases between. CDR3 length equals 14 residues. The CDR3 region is CASSESWAGPDYTF. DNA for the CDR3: TGTGCCAGCAGTGAAAGTTGGGCAGGGCCTGACTACACCTTC.

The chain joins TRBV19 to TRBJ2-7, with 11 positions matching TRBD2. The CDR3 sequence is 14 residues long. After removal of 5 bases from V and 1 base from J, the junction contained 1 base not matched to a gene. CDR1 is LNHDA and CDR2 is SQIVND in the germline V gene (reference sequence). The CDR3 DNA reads TGTGCCAGTAGTCTAGCGGGGGGTTCCTACGAGCAGTACTTC. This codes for CASSLAGGSYEQYF.

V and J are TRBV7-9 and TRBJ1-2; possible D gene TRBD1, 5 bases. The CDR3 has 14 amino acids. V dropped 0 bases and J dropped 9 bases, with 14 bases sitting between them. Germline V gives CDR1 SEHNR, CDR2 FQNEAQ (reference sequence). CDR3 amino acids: CASSLAHVGARYTF. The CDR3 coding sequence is TGTGCCAGCAGCTTAGCGCACGTCGGGGCGCGCTACACCTTC.

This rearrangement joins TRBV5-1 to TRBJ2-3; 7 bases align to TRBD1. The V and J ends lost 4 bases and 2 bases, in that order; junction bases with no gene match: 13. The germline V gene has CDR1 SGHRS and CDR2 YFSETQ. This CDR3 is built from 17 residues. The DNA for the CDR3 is TGCGCCAGCAGCCTAAACCCCGGGACAGTATCCACAGATACGCAGTATTTT. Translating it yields CASSLNPGTVSTDTQYF.